This T cell receptor beta chain stems from a study of beta chain features in type 1 diabetes. Whole-study findings and limits: Type 1 diabetes patients showed a moderate but significant shortening of TCRB CDR3s in all four CD4+ subsets. Here, the possible influence of HLA type (on TCRB rearrangement) remained unresolved.

The V end was cut by 7 bases, the J end by 8 bases, with 26 bases between. The CDR3 totals 16 residues. CDR1 is LNHDA, CDR2 SQIVND, per germline (reference sequence). Reverse transcription of all isolated RNA meant that expressed TCRB transcripts were sequenced. The repertoire was sequenced with immunoSEQ multiplex PCR; TCRdb's copy has only in-frame clones and lacks some. Of 140,000 or so clones in the sample, 8% to 13% were seen once. In regard to this clone: No antigen is known for it.

The source is a man aged 18 to 29 in good health. Sequencing was performed on naive CD4+ T cells from blood. This sequence joins TRBV19 and TRBJ1-1; possibly TRBD1 for D (5 bases). This CDR3 is CASTNPQFGQGPEAFF. In DNA form, the CDR3 reads TGTGCCAGTACCAATCCGCAGTTTGGGCAGGGTCCGGAAGCTTTCTTT.